This T cell receptor beta chain came from a study of shared clonotypes between healthy human individuals. Study-wide background: The plates for each donor numbered three CD4 naive, three CD4 memory, two CD8 naive and one CD8 memory.

Worth noting for this clone: The antigen is not known.

The CDR3 is 16 residues long. V was pared by 0 bases and J by 6 bases, with 8 bases of the junction left unmatched. Germline CDR1 and CDR2: SGDLS and YYNGEE. Sequencing was performed with immunoSEQ multiplex PCR; in TCRdb, only in-frame clones are kept and a portion is missing. Among around 2,000,000 clones, 95% were seen once, and the ten largest hold 0.1% to 0.15%. The study's findings and limits: What naive subsets generally showed was a larger estimated richness than memory subsets showed. Of the naive CD4 clonotypes, approximately 5% were shared across several donors.

Material for sequencing was naive CD4+ T cells sorted from blood. Subset denoted: CD45RA+ positively selected. This rearrangement joins TRBV9 to TRBJ2-3; 9 bases align to TRBD2. This receptor was identified in a man aged 18 to 30 in good health. The CDR3: CASSVAGGGADDTQYF. The CDR3 DNA reads as TGTGCCAGCAGCGTAGCCGGCGGGGGGGCGGATGATACGCAGTATTTT.